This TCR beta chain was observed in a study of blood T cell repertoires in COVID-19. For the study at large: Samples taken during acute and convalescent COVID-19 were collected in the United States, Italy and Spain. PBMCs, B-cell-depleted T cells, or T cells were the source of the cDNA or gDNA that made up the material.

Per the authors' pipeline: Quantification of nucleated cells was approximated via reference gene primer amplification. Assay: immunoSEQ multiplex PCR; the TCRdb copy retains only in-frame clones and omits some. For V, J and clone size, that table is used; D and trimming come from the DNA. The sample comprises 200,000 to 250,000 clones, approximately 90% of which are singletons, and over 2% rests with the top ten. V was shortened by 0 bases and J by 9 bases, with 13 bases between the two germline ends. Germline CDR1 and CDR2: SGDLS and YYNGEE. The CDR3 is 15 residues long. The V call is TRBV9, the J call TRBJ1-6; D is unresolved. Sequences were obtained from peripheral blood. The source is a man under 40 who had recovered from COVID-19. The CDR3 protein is CASSVEWAPSSPLHF. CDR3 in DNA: TGTGCCAGCAGCGTAGAATGGGCTCCCAGTTCACCCCTCCACTTT.